Listed below are T cell receptor beta chains from one sample, sequenced in a study of blood T cell repertoires in COVID-19. Libraries were prepared by immunoSEQ multiplex PCR; TCRdb keeps only in-frame clonotypes and omits some of them. The sample shows 250,000 to 300,000 clones, around 81% of them seen only once. Sequencing input: PBMCs or T cells enriched from blood (not recorded which). The receptor source for this set is a man aged 50-60 years who had recovered from COVID-19. Both conserved end residues are part of each CDR3. The D gene is left open where the match is weak. Size is stated for part of the rows, as once, few or many counts, or as a class when the clone is expanded.

d_call j_call v_call clone_size cdr3_aa cdr3_nt
TRBD1 TRBJ2-3 TRBV19 . CASKGAGDTQYF TGTGCCAGTAAGGGGGCTGGAGATACGCAGTATTTT
TRBD1 TRBJ1-5 TRBV5-6 . CASSSAGGYSNQPQHF TGTGCCAGCAGCTCCGCAGGGGGTTATAGCAATCAGCCCCAGCATTTT
. TRBJ1-4 TRBV19 few CASSSIGLRVNEKLFF TGTGCCAGTAGTAGTATCGGCCTCAGGGTTAATGAAAAACTGTTTTTT
TRBD1 TRBJ1-5 TRBV9 once CASSVGQGAPSNQPQHF TGTGCCAGCAGCGTCGGACAGGGGGCGCCTAGCAATCAGCCCCAGCATTTT
. TRBJ2-3 TRBV6-5 . CASSYSTKTPGDTQYF TGTGCCAGCAGTTACTCTACCAAAACCCCAGGAGATACGCAGTATTTT
. TRBJ1-2 TRBV11-3 . CASSPTTSGFDGYTF TGTGCCAGCAGCCCGACCACTTCAGGGTTCGATGGCTACACCTTC
TRBD2 TRBJ2-3 TRBV7-2 . CASSYSGRSTDTQYF TGTGCCAGCAGCTATAGCGGGAGAAGCACAGATACGCAGTATTTT
. TRBJ2-5 TRBV7-9 . CASSPLGSRETQYF TGTGCCAGCAGCCCCCTAGGGAGTCGGGAGACCCAGTACTTC
. TRBJ2-7 TRBV7-3 . CASSLGLGAAYEQYF TGTGCCAGCAGCTTAGGGTTGGGGGCCGCCTACGAGCAGTACTTC
TRBD1 TRBJ1-2 TRBV10-1 . CASWPKGADYGYTF TGCGCCAGCTGGCCCAAGGGGGCTGACTATGGCTACACCTTC
. TRBJ2-1 TRBV4-1 . CASSQRVVSYNEQFF TGCGCCAGCAGCCAGAGGGTTGTGTCCTACAATGAGCAGTTCTTC
TRBD1 TRBJ2-5 TRBV6-6 . CASSRIQGVGYQETQYF TGTGCCAGCAGTCGGATACAGGGGGTAGGGTACCAAGAGACCCAGTACTTC
. TRBJ1-2 TRBV6-1 . CASSARGDGLGYGYTF TGTGCCAGCAGTGCCAGGGGTGATGGGTTAGGCTATGGCTACACCTTC
. TRBJ1-3 TRBV30 . CASGPSLHTIYF TGTGCCTCGGGACCTTCCCTACACACCATATATTTT
TRBD1 TRBJ1-5 TRBV15 . CATSRDLRGGPSNQPQHF TGTGCCACCAGCAGAGATCTAAGAGGGGGCCCGAGCAATCAGCCCCAGCATTTT
. TRBJ1-5 TRBV2 few CASKEEVGNQPQHF TGTGCCAGCAAAGAGGAGGTGGGGAATCAGCCCCAGCATTTT
. TRBJ1-6 TRBV7-3 once CASSLNRDNSPLHF TGTGCCAGCAGCTTAAACAGGGATAATTCACCCCTCCACTTT
. TRBJ1-1 TRBV5-1 . CASSNGDNLGAEAFF TGCGCCAGCAGCAACGGGGACAACCTGGGCGCTGAAGCTTTCTTT
TRBD1 TRBJ1-2 TRBV2 . CASSELQGVSGYTF TGTGCCAGCAGTGAATTACAGGGGGTCTCTGGCTACACCTTC
. TRBJ1-2 TRBV6-4 . CASSDSWVSDRIDGYTF TGTGCCAGCAGTGACTCATGGGTTTCAGACAGGATCGATGGCTACACCTTC
. TRBJ2-7 TRBV11-2 . CASSSRPAGEQYF TGTGCCAGCAGCAGTAGACCCGCGGGAGAGCAGTACTTC
TRBD2 TRBJ2-5 TRBV4-3 few CASSPGGRESETQYF TGCGCCAGCAGCCCCGGAGGGAGGGAGTCAGAGACCCAGTACTTC
. TRBJ1-5 TRBV5-4 . CASSSFGGNQPQHF TGTGCCAGCAGCTCGTTCGGCGGGAACCAGCCCCAGCATTTT
. TRBJ1-1 TRBV5-4 . CASSSSERGYTEAFF TGTGCCAGCAGCTCGAGCGAGAGAGGGTACACTGAAGCTTTCTTT
TRBD1 TRBJ1-5 TRBV28 . CASSSGQGMGQPQHF TGTGCCAGCAGTTCGGGACAGGGGATGGGACAGCCCCAGCATTTT
TRBD2 TRBJ2-1 TRBV5-4 . CASSLAGGGAYNEQFF TGTGCCAGCAGCTTGGCCGGCGGGGGGGCCTACAATGAGCAGTTCTTC
TRBD1 TRBJ1-1 TRBV10-1 . CASSEAAGTGSEAFF TGCGCCAGCAGTGAGGCCGCTGGGACAGGATCTGAAGCTTTCTTT
. TRBJ2-7 TRBV18 . CASSPLPPTVTYEQYF TGTGCCAGCTCACCGCTCCCCCCGACTGTGACCTACGAGCAGTACTTC
TRBD1 TRBJ2-5 TRBV11-2 . CASSLPDRGAADF TGTGCCAGCAGCCTACCGGACAGGGGCGCAGCGGACTTC
. TRBJ2-1 TRBV9 . CASSPGGTFNEQFF TGTGCCAGCAGCCCAGGGGGGACCTTCAATGAGCAGTTCTTC
. TRBJ2-5 TRBV7-2 . CASSLARTTFGETQYF TGTGCCAGCAGCTTAGCCCGGACTACCTTCGGGGAGACCCAGTACTTC
. TRBJ1-5 TRBV18 . CASSVAGTFSNQPQHF TGTGCCAGCTCCGTCGCCGGGACATTTAGCAATCAGCCCCAGCATTTT
. TRBJ1-6 TRBV19 . CASSIDGMKSPLHF TGTGCCAGTAGTATAGACGGGATGAAGTCACCCCTCCACTTT
. TRBJ1-4 TRBV18 few CASSPTSTNEKLFF TGTGCCAGCTCACCCACATCAACTAATGAAAAACTGTTTTTT
TRBD1 TRBJ1-2 TRBV29-1 . CSVERDRGKGGGYTF TGCAGCGTTGAACGCGACAGGGGAAAGGGTGGTGGCTACACCTTC
TRBD1 TRBJ2-7 TRBV7-8 many CASSFRDSGYEQYF TGTGCCAGCAGCTTCCGGGACAGCGGTTACGAGCAGTACTTC
. TRBJ2-3 TRBV9 . CASSVEAGASTDTQYF TGTGCCAGCAGCGTAGAGGCCGGAGCGAGCACAGATACGCAGTATTTT
. TRBJ2-1 TRBV28 . CASRGNYNEQFF TGTGCCAGCAGGGGCAACTACAATGAGCAGTTCTTC
. TRBJ1-1 TRBV5-1 . CASSLTSFNTEAFF TGCGCCAGCAGCTTGACATCCTTTAACACTGAAGCTTTCTTT
. TRBJ1-2 TRBV7-2 few CASSLQGHGYGYTF TGTGCCAGCAGCTTACAGGGGCACGGCTATGGCTACACCTTC
TRBD2 TRBJ2-5 TRBV7-2 once CASSFPAGGYQETQYF TGTGCCAGCAGCTTCCCCGCGGGGGGTTATCAAGAGACCCAGTACTTC
TRBD1 TRBJ1-1 TRBV7-2 few CASSLVGTGWGSTEAFF TGTGCCAGCAGCTTAGTTGGGACAGGGTGGGGGAGTACTGAAGCTTTCTTT
. TRBJ1-3 TRBV5-1 few CASSLEGPDSGNTIYF TGCGCCAGCAGCTTGGAGGGGCCCGACTCTGGAAACACCATATATTTT
TRBD1 TRBJ2-7 TRBV30 few CAWKFPGQGSYEQYF TGTGCCTGGAAATTCCCGGGACAGGGCTCCTACGAGCAGTACTTC
. TRBJ1-4 TRBV27 once CASSAMGLNEKLFF TGTGCCAGCAGTGCAATGGGACTTAATGAAAAACTGTTTTTT
. TRBJ2-5 TRBV21-1 once CASSKAGGKETQYF TGTGCCAGCAGCAAAGCGGGGGGGAAAGAGACCCAGTACTTC
. TRBJ2-7 TRBV18 . CASSPGLDSYEQYF TGTGCCAGCTCACCAGGACTGGACTCCTACGAGCAGTACTTC
TRBD1 TRBJ1-5 TRBV3-1/TRBV3-2 few CASSQAGQNQPQHF TGTGCCAGCAGCCAAGCGGGACAGAATCAGCCCCAGCATTTT
TRBD2 TRBJ2-1 TRBV5-4 . CASSLAAGGSYNEQFF TGTGCCAGCAGCTTAGCCGCGGGGGGGTCCTACAATGAGCAGTTCTTC
. TRBJ1-2 TRBV28 . CASNSLGGWNYGYTF TGTGCCAGCAACTCGTTGGGGGGATGGAACTATGGCTACACCTTC
. TRBJ2-2 TRBV5-1 . CASSLGGSANTGELFF TGCGCCAGCAGCTTGGGAGGCAGCGCGAACACCGGGGAGCTGTTTTTT
. TRBJ2-3 TRBV7-2 . CASSLGPGGTDTQYF TGTGCCAGCAGCTTAGGTCCGGGAGGCACAGATACGCAGTATTTT
. TRBJ2-6 TRBV3-1/TRBV3-2 . CASSRIHGNSGANVLTF TGTGCCAGCAGTCGAATCCACGGGAACTCTGGGGCCAACGTCCTGACTTTC
TRBD1 TRBJ2-3 TRBV11-2 . CASSEGTGGEDTQYF TGTGCCAGCAGCGAGGGGACAGGGGGCGAGGATACGCAGTATTTT
. TRBJ1-6 TRBV18 . CASSLLPGVNSPLHF TGTGCCAGCTCCCTTCTACCGGGAGTTAATTCACCCCTCCACTTT
. TRBJ2-3 TRBV3-1/TRBV3-2 . CASSQPGGGADTQYF TGTGCCAGCAGCCAACCCGGGGGTGGGGCAGATACGCAGTATTTT
. TRBJ1-1 TRBV11-3 . CASSSTRVNTEAFF TGTGCCAGCAGCTCAACACGGGTGAACACTGAAGCTTTCTTT
TRBD1 TRBJ1-4 TRBV11-3 . CASSFSGTGAEKLFF TGTGCCAGCAGCTTTTCAGGGACAGGGGCGGAAAAACTGTTTTTT
. TRBJ1-5 TRBV19 once CAGGGFNQPQHF TGTGCCGGCGGGGGATTCAATCAGCCCCAGCATTTT